This T cell receptor (beta chain) was recovered during a study of blood T cell repertoires in COVID-19. The wider study: Whether acute or convalescent, the COVID-19 samples came from the United States, Italy and Spain. T cells, B-cell-depleted T cells, or PBMCs supplied cDNA or gDNA.

V lost 6 bases, J lost 3 bases, and 15 bases lay in between. Germline V gene sequence: CDR1 MNHNY, CDR2 SVGAGI (reference sequence). This CDR3 contains 15 residues. As processed by the authors: Estimated nucleated cell counts came from reference gene primer amplification. Sequenced by immunoSEQ multiplex PCR; TCRdb stores in-frame clones only, minus some. V and J calls and clone size are copied from that table; D and trimming were computed from the DNA. In the table there are about 73,000 clones, approximately 80% of which are singletons. The sequence was obtained from an elderly man with active or convalescent COVID-19. This chain uses TRBV6-6 with TRBJ2-1; a weak D match, TRBD2 (6 bases). Sequencing was performed on peripheral blood. CDR3 nucleotide sequence: TGTGCCAGCAGACCCCCCGGGACTGACTACAATGAGCAGTTCTTC. This gives the protein CASRPPGTDYNEQFF.